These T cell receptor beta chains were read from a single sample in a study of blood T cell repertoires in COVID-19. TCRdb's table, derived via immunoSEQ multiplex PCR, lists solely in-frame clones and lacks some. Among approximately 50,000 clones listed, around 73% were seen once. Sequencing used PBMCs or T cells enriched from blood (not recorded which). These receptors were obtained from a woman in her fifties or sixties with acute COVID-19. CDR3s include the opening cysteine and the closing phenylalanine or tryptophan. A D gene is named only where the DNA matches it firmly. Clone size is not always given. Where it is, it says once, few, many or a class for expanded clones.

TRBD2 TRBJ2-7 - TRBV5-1 CASSLLSGGITYEQYF TGCGCCAGCAGCCTCCTAAGCGGGGGTATAACCTACGAGCAGTACTTC
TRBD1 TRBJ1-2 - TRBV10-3 CAISATGDYGYTF TGTGCCATCAGTGCCACAGGGGACTATGGCTACACCTTC
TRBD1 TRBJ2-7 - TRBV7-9 CASSPWTGFSYEQYF TGTGCCAGCAGCCCCTGGACAGGTTTCTCCTACGAGCAGTACTTC
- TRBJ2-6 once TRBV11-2 CASSHRQTSGANVLTF TGTGCCAGCAGCCACCGACAGACCTCTGGGGCCAACGTCCTGACTTTC
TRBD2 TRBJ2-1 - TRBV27 CASSLGPQHGGDEQFF TGTGCCAGCAGTTTAGGTCCCCAACATGGGGGGGATGAGCAGTTCTTC
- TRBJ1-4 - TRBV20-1 CSASNGYGEKLFF TGCAGTGCTAGTAATGGTTACGGTGAAAAACTGTTTTTT
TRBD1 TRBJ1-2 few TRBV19 CASSRETGASPYGYTF TGTGCCAGTAGTCGTGAGACAGGGGCCTCCCCCTATGGCTACACCTTC
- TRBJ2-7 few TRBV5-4 CASSSGNFPTYEQCF TGTGCCAGCAGCTCCGGGAACTTCCCAACCTACGAGCAGTGCTTC
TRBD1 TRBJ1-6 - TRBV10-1 CASSSGTGVSPLHF TGCGCCAGCAGCTCCGGGACAGGGGTCTCACCCCTCCACTTT
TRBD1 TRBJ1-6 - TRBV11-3 CASSLLGQGGSPLHF TGTGCCAGCAGCTTACTGGGACAGGGTGGATCACCCCTCCACTTT
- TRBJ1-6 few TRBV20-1 CSASRGGQNNSPLHF TGCAGTGCTAGTAGAGGAGGCCAAAATAATTCACCCCTCCACTTT
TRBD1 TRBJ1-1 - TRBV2 CASSEGGQANTEAFF TGTGCCAGCAGTGAGGGGGGACAGGCGAACACTGAAGCTTTCTTT
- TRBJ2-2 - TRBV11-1 CASSPHRDTGELFF TGTGCCAGCAGCCCCCACCGGGACACCGGGGAGCTGTTTTTT
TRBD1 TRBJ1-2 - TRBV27 CASSGSGQGNYGYTF TGTGCCAGCAGTGGATCGGGACAGGGTAACTATGGCTACACCTTC
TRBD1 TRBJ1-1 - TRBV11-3 CASSFPQGRRTEAFF TGTGCCAGCAGCTTTCCACAGGGGAGGAGGACTGAAGCTTTCTTT
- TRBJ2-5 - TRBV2 CASSETEQETQYF TGTGCCAGCAGTGAAACAGAACAAGAGACCCAGTACTTC
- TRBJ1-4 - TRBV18 CASSPRRIDTNEKLFF TGTGCCAGCTCACCAAGGAGGATTGACACTAATGAAAAACTGTTTTTT
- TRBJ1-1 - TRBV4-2 CASSQAGFTEAFF TGTGCCAGCAGCCAAGCGGGGTTCACTGAAGCTTTCTTT
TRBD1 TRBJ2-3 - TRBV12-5 CASGRDSHTDTQYF TGTGCTAGTGGTCGGGACAGCCACACAGATACGCAGTATTTT
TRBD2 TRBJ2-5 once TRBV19 CASSPDSGVLETQYF TGTGCCAGTAGCCCCGATAGCGGGGTTTTAGAGACCCAGTACTTC
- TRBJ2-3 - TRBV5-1 CASSPGSRDTQYF TGCGCCAGCAGCCCCGGGTCGCGGGATACGCAGTATTTT
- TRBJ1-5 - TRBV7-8 CASSPGGGNQPQHF TGTGCCAGCAGCCCGGGAGGAGGCAATCAGCCCCAGCATTTT
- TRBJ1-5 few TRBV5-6 CASSEGGLRGNQPQHF TGTGCCAGCAGCGAAGGAGGGCTCAGGGGCAATCAGCCCCAGCATTTT
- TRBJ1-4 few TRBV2 CASREQGHNEKLFF TGTGCCAGCAGGGAACAGGGACATAATGAAAAACTGTTTTTT
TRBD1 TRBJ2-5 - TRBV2 CASSLGGRETQYF TGTGCCAGCAGTTTAGGGGGCCGGGAGACCCAGTACTTC
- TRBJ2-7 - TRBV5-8 CASSLRDTEVHYTTYEQYF TGTGCCAGCAGCTTGCGGGACACCGAAGTTCACTATACCACCTACGAGCAGTACTTC
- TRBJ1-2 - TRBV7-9 CASSFSGRNYGYTF TGTGCCAGCAGCTTTTCGGGTAGAAACTATGGCTACACCTTC
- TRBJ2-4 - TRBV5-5 CASAGAKNIQYF TGTGCCAGCGCTGGCGCCAAAAACATTCAGTACTTC